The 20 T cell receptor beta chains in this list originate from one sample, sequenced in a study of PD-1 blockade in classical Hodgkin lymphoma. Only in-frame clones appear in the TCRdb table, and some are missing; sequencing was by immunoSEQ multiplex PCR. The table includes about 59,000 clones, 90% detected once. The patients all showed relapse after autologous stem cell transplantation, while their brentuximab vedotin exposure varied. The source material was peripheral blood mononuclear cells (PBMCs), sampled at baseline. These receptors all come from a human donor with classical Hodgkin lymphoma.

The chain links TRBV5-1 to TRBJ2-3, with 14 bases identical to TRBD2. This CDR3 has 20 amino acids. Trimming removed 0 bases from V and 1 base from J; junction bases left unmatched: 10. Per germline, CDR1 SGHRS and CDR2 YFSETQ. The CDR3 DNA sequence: TGCGCCAGCAGCTTGGTGGTGGGGACTAGCGGGGGTACCGGCACAGATACGCAGTATTTT. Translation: CASSLVVGTSGGTGTDTQYF.

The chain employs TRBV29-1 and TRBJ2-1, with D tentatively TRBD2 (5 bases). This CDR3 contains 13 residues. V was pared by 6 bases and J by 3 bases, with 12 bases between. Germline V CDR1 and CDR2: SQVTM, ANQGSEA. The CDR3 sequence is CSVGESNYNEQFF. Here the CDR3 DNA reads TGCAGCGTCGGGGAATCAAACTACAATGAGCAGTTCTTC.

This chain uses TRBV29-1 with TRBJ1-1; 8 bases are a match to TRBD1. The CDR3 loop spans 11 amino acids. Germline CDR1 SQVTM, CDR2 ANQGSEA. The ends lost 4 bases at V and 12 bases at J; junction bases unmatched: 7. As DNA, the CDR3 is TGCAGCGTTGCCCGACAGGGGTCAACTTTCTTT. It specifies CSVARQGSTFF. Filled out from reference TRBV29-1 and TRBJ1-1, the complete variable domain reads SAVISQKPSRDICQRGTSLTIQCQVDSQVTMMFWYRQQPGQSLTLIATANQGSEATYESGFVIDKFPISRPNLTFSTLTVSNMSPEDSSIYLCSVARQGSTFFGQGTRLTVV.

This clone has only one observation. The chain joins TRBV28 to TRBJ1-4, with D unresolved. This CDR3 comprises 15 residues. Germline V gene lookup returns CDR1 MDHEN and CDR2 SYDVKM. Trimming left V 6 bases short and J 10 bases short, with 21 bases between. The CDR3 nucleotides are TGTGCCAGCAGATCCCGCTTGGAGGGCGCGTCAAAACTGTTTTTT. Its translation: CASRSRLEGASKLFF.

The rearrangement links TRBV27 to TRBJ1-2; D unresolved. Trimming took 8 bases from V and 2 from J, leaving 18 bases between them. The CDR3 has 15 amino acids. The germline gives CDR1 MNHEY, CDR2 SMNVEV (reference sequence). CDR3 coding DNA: TGTGCCAGCGGTCTACGGGGTCCGACGAACTATGGCTACACCTTC. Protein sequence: CASGLRGPTNYGYTF.

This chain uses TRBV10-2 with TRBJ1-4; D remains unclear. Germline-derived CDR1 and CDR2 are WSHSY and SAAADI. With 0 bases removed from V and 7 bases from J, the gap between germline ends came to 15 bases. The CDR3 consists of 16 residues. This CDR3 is CASSESSPSWGEKLFF. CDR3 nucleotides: TGCGCCAGCAGTGAGTCGAGTCCCTCCTGGGGTGAAAAACTGTTTTTT.

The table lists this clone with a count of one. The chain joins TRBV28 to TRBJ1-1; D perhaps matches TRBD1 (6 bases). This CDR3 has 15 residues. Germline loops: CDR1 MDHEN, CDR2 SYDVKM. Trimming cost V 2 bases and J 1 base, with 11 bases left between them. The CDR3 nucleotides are TGTGCCAGCAGTTTAGTAAAAGGGGGGAACACTGAAGCTTTCTTT. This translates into CASSLVKGGNTEAFF.

The CDR3: CASSLDLREGGQFF. CDR3 nucleotides: TGCGCCAGCAGCTTGGACCTCCGCGAGGGGGGGCAGTTCTTC. The chain couples TRBV5-1 to TRBJ2-1; D possibly matches TRBD1 or TRBD2 (6 bases each). CDR1 SGHRS and CDR2 YFSETQ come from the germline V gene. Trimming removed 0 bases from V and 12 bases from J, with 16 bases in between. The CDR3 covers 14 residues. The full variable domain, in which reference TRBV5-1 and TRBJ2-1 provide the parts outside the CDR3, is KAGVTQTPRYLIKTRGQQVTLSCSPISGHRSVSWYQQTPGQGLQFLFEYFSETQRNKGNFPGRFSGRQFSNSRSEMNVSTLELGDSALYLCASSLDLREGGQFFGPGTRLTVL.

The CDR3 sequence is CASSGGRETQYF. The CDR3 nucleotides read TGTGCCAGCAGTGGCGGCAGAGAGACCCAGTACTTC. This chain joins TRBV6-1 and TRBJ2-5; the D is unclear. Trimming took 4 bases from V and 4 from J, leaving 7 bases between them. This CDR3 spans 12 amino acids. CDR1 and CDR2 from the germline V gene are MNHNS and SASEGT.

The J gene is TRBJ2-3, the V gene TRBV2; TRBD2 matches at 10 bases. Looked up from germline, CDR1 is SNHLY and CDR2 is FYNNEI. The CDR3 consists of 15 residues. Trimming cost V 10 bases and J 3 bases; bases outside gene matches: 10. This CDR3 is CAIHPGTSVTDTQYF. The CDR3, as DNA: TGTGCCATCCACCCCGGGACTAGCGTTACAGATACGCAGTATTTT.

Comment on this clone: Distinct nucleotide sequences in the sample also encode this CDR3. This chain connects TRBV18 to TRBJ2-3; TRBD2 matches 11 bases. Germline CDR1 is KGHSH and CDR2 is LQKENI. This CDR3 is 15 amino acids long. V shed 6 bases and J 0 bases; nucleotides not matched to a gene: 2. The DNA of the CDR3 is TGTGCCAGCTCGCCTAGCGGGGGGAGCACAGATACGCAGTATTTT. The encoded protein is CASSPSGGSTDTQYF.

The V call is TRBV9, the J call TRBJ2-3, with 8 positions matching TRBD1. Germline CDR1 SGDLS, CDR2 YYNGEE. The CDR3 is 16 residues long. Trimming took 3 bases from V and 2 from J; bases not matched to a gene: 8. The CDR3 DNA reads TGTGCCAGCAGCGCGCTTGACAGGGGACACACAGATACGCAGTATTTT. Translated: CASSALDRGHTDTQYF. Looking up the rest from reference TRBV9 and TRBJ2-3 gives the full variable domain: DSGVTQTPKHLITATGQRVTLRCSPRSGDLSVYWYQQSLDQGLQFLIQYYNGEERAKGNILERFSAQQFPDLHSELNLSSLELGDSALYFCASSALDRGHTDTQYFGPGTRLTVL.

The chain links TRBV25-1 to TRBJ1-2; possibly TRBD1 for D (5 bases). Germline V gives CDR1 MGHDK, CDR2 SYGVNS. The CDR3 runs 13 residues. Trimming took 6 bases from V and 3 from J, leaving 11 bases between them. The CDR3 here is CASSGDSHYGYTF. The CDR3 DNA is TGTGCCAGCAGCGGAGACAGCCACTATGGCTACACCTTC.

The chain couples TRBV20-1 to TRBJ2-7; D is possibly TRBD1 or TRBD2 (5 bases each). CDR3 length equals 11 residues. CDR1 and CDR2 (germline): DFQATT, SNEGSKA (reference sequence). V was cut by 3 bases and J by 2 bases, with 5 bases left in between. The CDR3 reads CSARGPYEQYF. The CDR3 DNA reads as TGCAGTGCTAGGGGACCCTACGAGCAGTACTTC.

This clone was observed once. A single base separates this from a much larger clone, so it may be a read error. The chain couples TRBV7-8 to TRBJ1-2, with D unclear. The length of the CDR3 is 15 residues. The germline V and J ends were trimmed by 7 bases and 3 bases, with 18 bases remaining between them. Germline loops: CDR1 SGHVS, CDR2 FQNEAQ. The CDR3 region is CASNPRRRLDYGYTF. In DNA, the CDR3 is TGTGCCAGCAACCCACGTCGGAGGCTGGACTATGGCTACACCTTC. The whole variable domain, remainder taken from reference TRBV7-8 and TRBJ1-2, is GAGVSQSPRYKVAKRGQDVALRCDPISGHVSLFWYQQALGQGPEFLTYFQNEAQLDKSGLPSDRFFAERPEGSVSTLKIQRTQQEDSAVYLCASNPRRRLDYGYTFGSGTRLTVV.

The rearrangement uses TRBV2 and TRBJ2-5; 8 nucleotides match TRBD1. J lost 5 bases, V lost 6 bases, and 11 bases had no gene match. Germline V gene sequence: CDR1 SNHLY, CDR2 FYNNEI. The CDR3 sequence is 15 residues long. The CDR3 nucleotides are TGTGCCAGCAGGGGACGGACAGGGAAGTTGGAGACCCAGTACTTC. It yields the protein CASRGRTGKLETQYF.

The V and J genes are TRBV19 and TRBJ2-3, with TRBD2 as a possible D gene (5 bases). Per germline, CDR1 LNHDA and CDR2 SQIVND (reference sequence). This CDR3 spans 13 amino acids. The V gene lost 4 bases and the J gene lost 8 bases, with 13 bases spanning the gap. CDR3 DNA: TGTGCCAGTAGTACCGGGAACGTGGGTACGCAGTATTTT. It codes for CASSTGNVGTQYF.

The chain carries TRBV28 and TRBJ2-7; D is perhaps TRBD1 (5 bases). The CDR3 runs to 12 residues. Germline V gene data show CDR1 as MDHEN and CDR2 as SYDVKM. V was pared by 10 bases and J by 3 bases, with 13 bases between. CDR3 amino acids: CAITGSLYEQYF. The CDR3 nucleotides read TGTGCCATCACAGGCAGCCTCTACGAGCAGTACTTC.

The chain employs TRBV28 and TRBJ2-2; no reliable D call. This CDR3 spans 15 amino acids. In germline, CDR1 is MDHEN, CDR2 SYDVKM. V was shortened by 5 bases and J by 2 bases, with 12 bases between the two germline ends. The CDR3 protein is CASSTGWENTGELFF. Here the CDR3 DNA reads TGTGCCAGCAGTACCGGATGGGAAAACACCGGGGAGCTGTTTTTT.

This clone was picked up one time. In nucleotides, the CDR3 is TGTGCCAGCAGCATACAGGTTCCTGGGGCCAACGTCCTGACTTTC. It yields the protein CASSIQVPGANVLTF. The V call is TRBV5-4, the J call TRBJ2-6; D is perhaps TRBD1 (5 bases). Germline CDR1 and CDR2: SGHNT and YYREEE (reference sequence). This CDR3 comprises 15 residues. V shed 4 bases and J shed 2 bases, with 10 bases lying between them.